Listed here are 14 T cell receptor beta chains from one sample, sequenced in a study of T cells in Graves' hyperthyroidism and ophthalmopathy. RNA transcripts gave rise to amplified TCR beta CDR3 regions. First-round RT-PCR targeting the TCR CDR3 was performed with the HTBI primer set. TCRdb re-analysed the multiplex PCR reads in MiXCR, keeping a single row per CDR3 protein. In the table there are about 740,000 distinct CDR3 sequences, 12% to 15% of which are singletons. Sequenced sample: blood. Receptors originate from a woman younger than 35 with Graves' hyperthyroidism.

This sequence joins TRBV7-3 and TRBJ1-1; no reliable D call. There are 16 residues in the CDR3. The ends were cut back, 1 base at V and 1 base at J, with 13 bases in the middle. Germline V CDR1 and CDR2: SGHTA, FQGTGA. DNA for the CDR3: TGTGCCAGCAGCTTAATCCCCATAAGTGAGAACACTGAAGCTTTCTTT. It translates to CASSLIPISENTEAFF. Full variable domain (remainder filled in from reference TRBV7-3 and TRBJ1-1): GAGVSQTPSNKVTEKGKYVELRCDPISGHTALYWYRQSLGQGPEFLIYFQGTGAADDSGLPNDRFFAVRPEGSVSTLKIQRTERGDSAVYLCASSLIPISENTEAFFGQGTRLTVV.

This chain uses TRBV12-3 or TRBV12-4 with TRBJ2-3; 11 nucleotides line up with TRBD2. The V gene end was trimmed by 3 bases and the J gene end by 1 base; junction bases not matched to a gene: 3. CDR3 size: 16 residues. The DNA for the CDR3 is TGTGCCAGCAGTTTGGTACTAGCGGGGGGCACAGATACGCAGTATTTT. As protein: CASSLVLAGGTDTQYF.

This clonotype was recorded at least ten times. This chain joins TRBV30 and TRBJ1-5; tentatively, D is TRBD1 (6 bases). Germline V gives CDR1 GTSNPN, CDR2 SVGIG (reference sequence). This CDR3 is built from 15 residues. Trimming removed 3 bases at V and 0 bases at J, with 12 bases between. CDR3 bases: TGTGCCTGGAGGGTTCAGGGGTATAGCAATCAGCCCCAGCATTTT. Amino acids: CAWRVQGYSNQPQHF.

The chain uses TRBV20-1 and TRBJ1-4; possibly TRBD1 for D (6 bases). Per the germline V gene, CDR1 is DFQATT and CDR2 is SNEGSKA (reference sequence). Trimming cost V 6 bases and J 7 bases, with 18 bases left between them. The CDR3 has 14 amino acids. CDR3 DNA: TGCAGTGCCCTCTGGGGGGGCGCGGGTGAAAAACTGTTTTTT. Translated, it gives CSALWGGAGEKLFF.

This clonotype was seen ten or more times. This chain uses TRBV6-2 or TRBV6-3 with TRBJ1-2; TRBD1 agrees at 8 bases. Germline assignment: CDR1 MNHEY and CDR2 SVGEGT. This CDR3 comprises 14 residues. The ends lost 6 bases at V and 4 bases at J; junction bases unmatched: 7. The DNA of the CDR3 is TGTGCCAGCAGGACGACAGGGGACGCCTATGGCTACACCTTC. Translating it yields CASRTTGDAYGYTF.

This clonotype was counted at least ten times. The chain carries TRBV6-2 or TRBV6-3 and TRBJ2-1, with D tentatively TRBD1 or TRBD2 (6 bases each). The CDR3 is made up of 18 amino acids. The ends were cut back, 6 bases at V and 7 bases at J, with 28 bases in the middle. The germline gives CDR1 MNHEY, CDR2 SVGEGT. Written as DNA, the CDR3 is TGTGCCAGCAGACTTACAATAATAGCGGCCAGAGGGGGGAATGAGCAGTTCTTC. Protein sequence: CASRLTIIAARGGNEQFF.

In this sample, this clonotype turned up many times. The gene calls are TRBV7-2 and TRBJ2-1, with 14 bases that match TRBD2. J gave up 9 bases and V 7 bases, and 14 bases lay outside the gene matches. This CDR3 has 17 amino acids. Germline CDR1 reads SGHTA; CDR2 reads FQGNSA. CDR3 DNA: TGTGCCAGCATCCCCATCCCGGGACTAGCGGGAGCAAGTGAGCAGTTCTTC. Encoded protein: CASIPIPGLAGASEQFF.

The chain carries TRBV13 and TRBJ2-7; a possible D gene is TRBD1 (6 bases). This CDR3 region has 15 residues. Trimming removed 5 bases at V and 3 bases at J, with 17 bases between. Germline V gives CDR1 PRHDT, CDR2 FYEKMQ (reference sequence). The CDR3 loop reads CASSQGQPSVYEQYF. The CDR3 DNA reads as TGTGCCAGCAGCCAAGGACAGCCGAGCGTCTACGAGCAGTACTTC.

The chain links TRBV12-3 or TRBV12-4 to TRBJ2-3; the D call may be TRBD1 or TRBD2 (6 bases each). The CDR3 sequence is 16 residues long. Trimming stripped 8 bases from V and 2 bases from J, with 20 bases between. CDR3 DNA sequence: TGTGCCAGCTACACTCAGCGGGCAGGGGTCACAGATACGCAGTATTTT. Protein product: CASYTQRAGVTDTQYF.

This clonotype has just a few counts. In DNA, the CDR3 is TGCAGCGTGAGCACAGGGTTGGGTCAATTTGGTCAGCCCCAGCATTTT. Protein: CSVSTGLGQFGQPQHF. V and J are TRBV29-1 and TRBJ1-5, with TRBD1 as a possible D gene (6 bases). CDR1 and CDR2 from the germline V gene are SQVTM and ANQGSEA. The V and J ends lost 6 bases and 6 bases respectively, with 24 bases between them. This CDR3 region has 16 residues.

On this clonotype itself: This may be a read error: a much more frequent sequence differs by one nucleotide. CDR3 sequence reads: CATASGPYEQYF. CDR3 nucleotides: TGTGCCACCGCTAGCGGCCCCTACGAGCAGTACTTC. The chain is built from TRBV6-1 and TRBJ2-7; 7 bases map to TRBD2. Trimming took 10 bases from V and 2 from J; bases not matched to a gene: 5. This CDR3 is 12 amino acids long. CDR1 is MNHNS, CDR2 SASEGT, per germline.

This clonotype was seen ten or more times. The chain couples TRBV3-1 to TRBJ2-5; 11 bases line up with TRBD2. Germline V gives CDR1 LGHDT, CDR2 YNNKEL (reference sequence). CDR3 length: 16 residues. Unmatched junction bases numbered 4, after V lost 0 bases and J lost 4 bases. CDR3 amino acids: CASSQDRLAGGETQYF. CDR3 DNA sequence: TGTGCCAGCAGCCAAGATCGCCTAGCGGGAGGAGAGACCCAGTACTTC.

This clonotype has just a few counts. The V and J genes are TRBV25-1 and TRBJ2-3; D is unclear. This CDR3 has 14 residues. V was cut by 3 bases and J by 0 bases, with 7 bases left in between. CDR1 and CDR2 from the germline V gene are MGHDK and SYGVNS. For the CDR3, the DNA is TGTGCCAGCAGTGAGATCGGCAGCACAGATACGCAGTATTTT. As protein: CASSEIGSTDTQYF.

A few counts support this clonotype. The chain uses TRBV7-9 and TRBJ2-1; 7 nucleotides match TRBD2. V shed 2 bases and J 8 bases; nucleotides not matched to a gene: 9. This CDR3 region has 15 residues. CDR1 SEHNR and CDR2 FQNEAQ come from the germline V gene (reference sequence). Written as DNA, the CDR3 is TGTGCCAGCAGCTTATGGAAGGGAGGGGAGCATGAGCAGTTCTTC. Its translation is CASSLWKGGEHEQFF. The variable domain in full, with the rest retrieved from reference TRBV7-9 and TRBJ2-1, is DTGVSQNPRHKITKRGQNVTFRCDPISEHNRLYWYRQTLGQGPEFLTYFQNEAQLEKSRLLSDRFSAERPKGSFSTLEIQRTEQGDSAMYLCASSLWKGGEHEQFFGPGTRLTVL.